This T cell receptor (beta chain) was recovered during a study of PD-L1 blockade in urothelial cancer (dated by TCRdb to the late 2010s). Study-level background: All patients started therapy at some point between 2014 and 2016 and received atezolizumab 1,200 mg intravenously every 3 weeks. About 85% of the roughly 29 patients were identified as males with urothelial cancer of bladder origin, and a prior smoking history was reported by 18 of 29 patients. The study, an exploratory multi-omic analysis, examined somatic, immune and clinical correlates of response to PD-L1 blockade with atezolizumab in urothelial cancer. Under 10 patients achieved durable clinical benefit and about 19 did not. Pretreatment tumor samples, along with matched peripheral blood serially collected before and after atezolizumab treatment, were subjected to TCR sequencing. Whole exome sequencing and RNA sequencing of pretreatment tumors were performed alongside TCR sequencing in the same patients. Durable clinical benefit meant progression-free survival longer than 6 months, and TCR features were also tested against progression-free and overall survival. Pretreatment blood TCR-seq was available for nearly 30 patients, at least one posttreatment blood collection was obtained for around 25 patients, and tumor TCR-seq was available for around 25 patients. Blood samples were analyzed at 3 weeks after treatment start (second dose) and at 6 weeks after treatment start. Blood samples gave median yields of approximately 130,000 T cells and over 80,000 unique TCRs, along with a median clonality of approximately 0.084. Patients had an ECOG performance status of 0 or 1 and had received between 0 and 3 prior chemotherapy regimens.

Synthetic TCR analog templates were spiked into each PCR to estimate absolute template abundance from read counts. The immunoSEQ assay was used to amplify TCRbeta CDR3 regions from genomic DNA with bias-controlled V and J gene primers. Sequencing of rearranged TCRbeta segments was done at approximately 20X coverage. The original pipeline was this. Clustering was used to correct sequencing errors, and CDR3s were annotated against IMGT so that V, D and J genes could be assigned. Only productive TCRbeta rearrangements were used in downstream analyses, excluding out-of-frame or stop-codon sequences. Clonality was computed as one minus Shannon entropy normalized by the log of the number of unique productive sequences. Clones differing between time points or between blood and tumor were identified using Fisher's exact test with Benjamini-Hochberg correction, with an adjusted p below 0.01 applied as the threshold. This is the immuneACCESS table as TCRdb keeps it, with only in-frame sequences that have V and J called. A part of the clones is gone; compared with another copy, unresolved V genes explain less than half, and the rest is unexplained. Clonal size and the V and J genes are those of that table, whereas D and trimming came from the DNA. Here the sample has about 51,000 clones; approximately 86% occur a single time. The ten largest clones capture roughly 17% of the sample.

Spanning cysteine to phenylalanine, the CDR3 consists of 15 amino acids. Of the read, only the CDR3 DNA is kept; its 45 bases are in frame from base 1. The germline V gene gives CDR1 as SGHRS and CDR2 as YFSETQ. Clipping removes 5 bases from V and 7 bases from J, with 12 as the unmatched junction base count. Points on this clone: Its antigen remains unidentified. Per-nucleotide qualities are absent, and no much larger clonotype sits a single base away.

What the authors observed across the whole study: Improved progression-free and overall survival was found to be associated with pretreatment peripheral blood TCR clonality below the median. Small sample size (n ≈ 27) and many exploratory analyses mean the results are intended to be hypothesis-generating. Among patients with durable benefit, tumor-associated TCR clones showed greater expansion in peripheral blood 3 weeks after treatment started (n ≈ 21, p = 0.022).

A total of roughly 31 patients with locally advanced or metastatic urothelial carcinoma, treated at Memorial Sloan Kettering on a trial protocol, made up the cohort. Peripheral blood mononuclear cells were collected from each patient pretreatment and during treatment, giving between 1 and 8 total time points per patient. The Qiagen DNeasy Blood extraction kit was used to purify genomic DNA from total PBMCs and from tumor samples. PBMCs were collected pretreatment and during treatment, and were isolated and stored as previously described. The V and J segments used are TRBV5-1 and TRBJ1-2; a stretch of 9 junction bases matches TRBD1. This receptor was obtained from a man between 60 and 70 years old with urothelial cancer. Material: PBMCs, obtained around atezolizumab (anti-PD-L1) treatment. CDR3 protein: CASRVGGQGVAGYTF. The sequenced DNA: TGCGCCAGCAGAGTTGGGGGACAGGGCGTCGCTGGCTACACCTTC.